This T cell receptor (beta chain) was retrieved from a study of spatial heterogeneity in lung cancer. Broader study findings: Intratumoral expanded alpha and beta TCR counts were found to track tumor mutation counts.

As to time point: sample taken at primary tumor resection. Carried by each TCR cDNA molecule was a unique molecular identifier. MiXCR, run by TCRdb on the 5' RACE reads, gives a single entry per CDR3 protein. There are 5,000 to 6,000 distinct CDR3 sequences in the sample; about 15% occur only once, and roughly a tenth lies in the top ten. Sample share makes this clonotype medium-sized. Its specificity is unknown. The CDR3 loop spans 15 amino acids. Trimming shortened V by 3 bases and J by 8 bases, and 19 bases separated the two germline ends. Germline lookup yields CDR1 MDHEN and CDR2 SYDVKM. The chain employs TRBV28 and TRBJ1-2; D possibly corresponds to TRBD1 (5 bases). Sequenced here: lung tumor tissue, sampled at surgery. This sequence originates from a male donor with early-stage non-small cell lung cancer. The CDR3 nucleotides read TGTGCCAGCAGTTTTCCCAGGGCCCTCCTAGGGGGCTACACCTTC. Translating gives CASSFPRALLGGYTF.